These 20 T cell receptor beta chains originate from one sample sequenced in a study of T cells expressing NK-cell markers. TCRdb reprocessed the 5' RACE reads and stores each CDR3 protein as one record, lacking DNA. The sample includes fewer than 400,000 distinct CDR3 sequences. The specimen was blood T cells: a sorted CD56 or NKG2C T cell subset, CD4+ or CD8+ T cells, or bulk PBMC T cells (not recorded which). The source is a woman between 45 and 60 years old in good health.

The chain links TRBV5-1 to TRBJ2-1; TCRdb's assignment of TRBD1 cannot be checked, as there is no DNA. The CDR3 runs to 13 residues. The germline V gene has CDR1 SGHRS and CDR2 YFSETQ. CDR3: CASSLGSAFEQFF.

CDR3 protein: CASGGHVTGELFF. This chain links TRBV25-1 with TRBJ2-2; TCRdb returns TRBD1, unconfirmable since there is no DNA. CDR3 size: 13 residues. CDR1 MGHDK and CDR2 SYGVNS come from the germline V gene.

This sequence joins TRBV6-6 and TRBJ2-7; no DNA is available, so the TRBD1 call from TCRdb remains unchecked. Germline values: CDR1 MNHNY, CDR2 SVGAGI (reference sequence). This CDR3 is built from 15 residues. CDR3 protein: CASSGGQGPTYEQYF.

The chain is built from TRBV6-5 and TRBJ2-2; TCRdb indicates TRBD1, and absent DNA this call remains unverified. Germline loops: CDR1 MNHEY, CDR2 SVGAGI. This CDR3 region has 16 residues. This CDR3 reads CASSKDISPGTGELFF.

The chain recombines TRBV5-5 with TRBJ1-2; the TRBD1 assignment by TCRdb is unverifiable without DNA. Germline-derived CDR1 and CDR2 are SGHKS and YYEKEE (reference sequence). The CDR3 spans 15 residues. The CDR3 reads CASSLLGQENYGYTF.

This chain connects TRBV5-1 to TRBJ2-1; there is no DNA to check the TCRdb D call of TRBD2. Germline V CDR1 and CDR2: SGHRS, YFSETQ. There are 14 residues in the CDR3. This CDR3 is CASSWTSPPGEQFF.

The CDR3 reads CASTRVGGAADTQYF. The rearrangement joins TRBV5-1 to TRBJ2-3; TCRdb names TRBD1, which stays unverified in the absence of DNA. This CDR3 region has 15 residues. Germline V gene lookup returns CDR1 SGHRS and CDR2 YFSETQ.

The CDR3 reads CASSGGYYGYTF. The chain employs TRBV6-5 and TRBJ1-2; TCRdb's D gene call, TRBD1, goes unchecked for lack of DNA. The germline V gene encodes CDR1 MNHEY and CDR2 SVGAGI. CDR3 length: 12 amino acids.

The gene calls are TRBV6-5 and TRBJ1-1; the TCRdb call, TRBD1, lacks DNA for checking. The CDR3 totals 14 residues. Per the germline V gene, CDR1 is MNHEY and CDR2 is SVGAGI. The CDR3 here is CASIRQGGSTEAFF.

This rearrangement joins TRBV7-2 to TRBJ1-2; the D gene TCRdb calls, TRBD1, cannot be checked with no DNA. The germline V gene has CDR1 SGHTA and CDR2 FQGNSA. The CDR3 has 14 residues. The CDR3 spells CASSFRDVAYGYTF.

The chain combines TRBV5-1 with TRBJ1-2; checking the TCRdb D call of TRBD1 is not possible without DNA. The CDR3 runs to 15 residues. The germline V gene has CDR1 SGHRS and CDR2 YFSETQ. CDR3 loop: CASSLGTRQLYGYTF.

The CDR3 loop is CASSTDRAGQPQHF. The gene calls are TRBV27 and TRBJ1-5; TCRdb's D call, TRBD1, is unchecked because there is no DNA. The CDR3 extends over 14 amino acids. In germline, CDR1 is MNHEY, CDR2 SMNVEV (reference sequence).

The rearrangement links TRBV13 to TRBJ2-1. This CDR3 contains 14 residues. Germline V gene data show CDR1 as PRHDT and CDR2 as FYEKMQ (reference sequence). CDR3 region: CASSLAIEDGEQFF.

This chain connects TRBV5-1 to TRBJ2-3. The germline gives CDR1 SGHRS, CDR2 YFSETQ. The CDR3 totals 14 residues. The CDR3 sequence is CASSLNVREDTQYF.

The chain couples TRBV5-1 to TRBJ2-7; TCRdb reports TRBD1, a call that lacks DNA to check it against. The length of the CDR3 is 15 residues. CDR1 SGHRS and CDR2 YFSETQ come from the germline V gene. CDR3 in amino acids: CASRHPTASIYEQYF.

This chain uses TRBV20-1 with TRBJ2-1; the D call from TCRdb, TRBD2, cannot be confirmed without DNA. The CDR3 spans 14 residues. Looked up from germline, CDR1 is DFQATT and CDR2 is SNEGSKA (reference sequence). The CDR3 is CSAFPPGLPGEQFF.

V gene TRBV20-1 combines with J gene TRBJ2-1; the D call from TCRdb, TRBD2, cannot be confirmed without DNA. The germline gives CDR1 DFQATT, CDR2 SNEGSKA (reference sequence). The CDR3 is made up of 14 amino acids. This CDR3 is CSGALGREQIEQFF.

The chain uses TRBV2 and TRBJ2-2; the TCRdb D gene call, TRBD2, has no DNA to confirm it. The CDR3 contains 16 residues. Germline CDR1 SNHLY, CDR2 FYNNEI. CDR3 sequence reads: CASSVGGSANTGELFF.

This chain joins TRBV5-1 and TRBJ2-5; TCRdb designates TRBD2, a call that cannot be tested without DNA. Germline V gene lookup returns CDR1 SGHRS and CDR2 YFSETQ. This CDR3 has 15 amino acids. This chain's CDR3 is CASSKGTRDEETQYF.

The chain recombines TRBV11-2 with TRBJ2-4; no DNA is available, so the TRBD2 call from TCRdb remains unchecked. This CDR3 is built from 15 residues. Germline lookup yields CDR1 SGHAT and CDR2 FQNNGV. The CDR3 is CASSLDLVRGNIQYF. Together with reference TRBV11-2 and TRBJ2-4, the CDR3 gives the full variable domain: EAGVAQSPRYKIIEKRQSVAFWCNPISGHATLYWYQQILGQGPKLLIQFQNNGVVDDSQLPKDRFSAERLKGVDSTLKIQPAKLEDSAVYLCASSLDLVRGNIQYFGAGTRLSVL.